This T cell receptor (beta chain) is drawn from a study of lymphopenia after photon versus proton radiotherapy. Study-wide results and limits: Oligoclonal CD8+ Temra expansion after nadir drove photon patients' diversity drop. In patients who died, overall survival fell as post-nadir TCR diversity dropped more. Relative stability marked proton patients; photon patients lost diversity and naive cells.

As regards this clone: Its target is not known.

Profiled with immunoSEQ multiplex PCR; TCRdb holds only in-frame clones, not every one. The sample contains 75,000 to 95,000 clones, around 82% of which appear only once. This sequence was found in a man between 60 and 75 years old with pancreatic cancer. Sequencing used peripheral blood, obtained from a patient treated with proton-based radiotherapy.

The CDR3 reads CASSRRDRIYEQYF. Written as DNA, the CDR3 is TGTGCCAGCAGCCGGAGAGACAGAATCTACGAGCAGTACTTC. The J gene is TRBJ2-7, the V gene TRBV2, with D possibly being TRBD1 (5 bases). Germline CDR1 and CDR2: SNHLY and FYNNEI. Trimming removed 6 bases at V and 3 bases at J, with 15 bases between. This CDR3 spans 14 amino acids.